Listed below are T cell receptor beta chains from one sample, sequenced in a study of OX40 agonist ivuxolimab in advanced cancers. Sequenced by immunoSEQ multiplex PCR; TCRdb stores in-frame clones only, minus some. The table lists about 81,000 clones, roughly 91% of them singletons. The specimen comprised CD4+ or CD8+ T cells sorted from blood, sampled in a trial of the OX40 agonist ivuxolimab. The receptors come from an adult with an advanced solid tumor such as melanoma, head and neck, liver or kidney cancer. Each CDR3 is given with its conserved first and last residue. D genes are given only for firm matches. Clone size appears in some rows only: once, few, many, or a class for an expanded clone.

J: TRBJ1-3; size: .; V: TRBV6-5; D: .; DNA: TGTGCCAGCAGTGTGACAGCTCCTGGAAACACCATATATTTT; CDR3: CASSVTAPGNTIYF
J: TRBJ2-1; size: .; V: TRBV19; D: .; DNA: TGTGCCAGTAGTATTCAGGCGGGCGGCAATGAGCAGTTCTTC; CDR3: CASSIQAGGNEQFF
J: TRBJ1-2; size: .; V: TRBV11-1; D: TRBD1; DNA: TGTGCCAGCAGCTTTGGCAGGGGGCGCGAAGGCTACACCTTC; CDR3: CASSFGRGREGYTF
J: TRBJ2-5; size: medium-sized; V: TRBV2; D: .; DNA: TGTGCCAGCAGTGGATCCGTGGGTGAGACCCAGTACTTC; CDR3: CASSGSVGETQYF
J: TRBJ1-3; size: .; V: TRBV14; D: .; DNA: TGTGCCAGCAGCCCACAGGCCCAGGGACCTGGAAACACCATATATTTT; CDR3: CASSPQAQGPGNTIYF
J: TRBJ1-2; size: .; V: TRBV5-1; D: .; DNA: TGCGCCAGCAGCAATAACGACCTCCGCTATGGCTACACCTTC; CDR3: CASSNNDLRYGYTF
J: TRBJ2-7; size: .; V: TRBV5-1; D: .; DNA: TGCGCCAGCAGCTTGACTGGTTCCGAGCAGTACTTC; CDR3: CASSLTGSEQYF
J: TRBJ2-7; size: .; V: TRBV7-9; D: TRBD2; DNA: TGTGCCAGCAGCTTAACCGGGGAGGGCGAGCAGTACTTC; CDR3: CASSLTGEGEQYF
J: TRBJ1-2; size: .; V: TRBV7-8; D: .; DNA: TGTGCCAGCAGCAGCAGACATCCTAACTATGGCTACACCTTC; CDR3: CASSSRHPNYGYTF
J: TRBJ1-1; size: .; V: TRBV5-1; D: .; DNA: TGCGCCAGCAGCTTGGGCCCGAGCACTGAAGCTTTCTTT; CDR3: CASSLGPSTEAFF
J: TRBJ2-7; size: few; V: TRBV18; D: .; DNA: TGTGCCAGCTCACCACCTCCGGGCTCGTCCCCCTCCTACGAGCAGTACTTC; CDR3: CASSPPPGSSPSYEQYF
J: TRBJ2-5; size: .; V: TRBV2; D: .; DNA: TGTGCCAGCTTTATGGGCGGTCAAGAGACCCAGTACTTC; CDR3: CASFMGGQETQYF
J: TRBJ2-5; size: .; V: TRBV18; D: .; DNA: TGTGCCAGCTCACCATGGACAGGAGGGGTTTCGGTTGGTCAAGAGACCCAGTACTTC; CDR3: CASSPWTGGVSVGQETQYF
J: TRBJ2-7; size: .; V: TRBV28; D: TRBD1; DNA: TGTGCCAGCCTCCCAGGGCAGGGGGCGCGGGGTGGCGAGCAGTACTTC; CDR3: CASLPGQGARGGEQYF
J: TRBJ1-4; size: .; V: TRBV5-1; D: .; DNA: TGCGCCAGCAGCTTGGTAGCAGGGGCAACTAATGAAAAACTGTTTTTT; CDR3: CASSLVAGATNEKLFF
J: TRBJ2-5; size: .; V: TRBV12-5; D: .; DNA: TGTGCTAGTGGTCCCGGGGGACCAGAGACCCAGTACTTC; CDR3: CASGPGGPETQYF
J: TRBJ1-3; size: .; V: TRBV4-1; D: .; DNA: TGCGCCAGCGGGGGAGATAGTCGTGGAAACACCATATATTTT; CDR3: CASGGDSRGNTIYF
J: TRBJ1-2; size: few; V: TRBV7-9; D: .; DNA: TGTGCCAGCAGCTTAGGGGAAACAGAAGGAGGCTACACCTTC; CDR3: CASSLGETEGGYTF
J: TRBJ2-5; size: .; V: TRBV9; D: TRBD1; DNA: TGTGCCAGCAGCGCCGGGACAGGCCAAGAGACCCAGTACTTC; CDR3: CASSAGTGQETQYF
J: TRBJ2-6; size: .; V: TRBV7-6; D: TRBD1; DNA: TGTGCCAGCAGCCAGGGACAGGGGGCCTCTGGGGCCAACGTCCTGACTTTC; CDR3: CASSQGQGASGANVLTF
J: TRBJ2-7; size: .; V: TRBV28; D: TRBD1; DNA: TGTGCCAGCAATACAGCCGGGACAGGGGGCTACGAGCAGTACTTC; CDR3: CASNTAGTGGYEQYF
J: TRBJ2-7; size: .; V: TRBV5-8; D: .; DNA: TGTGCCAGCAGCCGGTATACGGGGCCCGCACTAACCTACGAGCAGTACTTC; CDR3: CASSRYTGPALTYEQYF
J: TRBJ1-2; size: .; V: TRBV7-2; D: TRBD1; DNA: TGTGCCAGCAGCTTAGGGACAGGGACAAACTATGGCTACACCTTC; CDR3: CASSLGTGTNYGYTF
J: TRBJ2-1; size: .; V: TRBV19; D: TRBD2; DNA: TGTGCCAGTACCAGTACTTTGGGACGGGGGGGCCATGAGCAGTTCTTC; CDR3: CASTSTLGRGGHEQFF
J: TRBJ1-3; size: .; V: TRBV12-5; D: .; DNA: TGTGCTAGTGGTTTGGTACAGGCAGGAAACACCATATATTTT; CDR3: CASGLVQAGNTIYF
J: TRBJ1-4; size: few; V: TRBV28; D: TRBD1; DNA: TGTGCCAGCAGACAGGGGGGGTTAAATGAAAAACTGTTTTTT; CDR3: CASRQGGLNEKLFF
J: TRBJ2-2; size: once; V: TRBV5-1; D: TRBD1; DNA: TGCGCCAGCAGCTTGACCGGGACAGGGGGCACCGGGGAGCTGTTTTTT; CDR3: CASSLTGTGGTGELFF
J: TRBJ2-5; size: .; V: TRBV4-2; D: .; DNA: TGTGCCAGCAGCCCCTTTTTTTCTGAGACCCAGTACTTC; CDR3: CASSPFFSETQYF
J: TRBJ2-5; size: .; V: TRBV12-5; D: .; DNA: TGTGCTAGTGGTCCCCCTCAACAGCTCCAAGAGACCCAGTACTTC; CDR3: CASGPPQQLQETQYF
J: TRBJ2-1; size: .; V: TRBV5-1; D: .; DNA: TGCGCCAGCAGCTTGGTCCCCTACAATGAGCAGTTCTTC; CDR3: CASSLVPYNEQFF
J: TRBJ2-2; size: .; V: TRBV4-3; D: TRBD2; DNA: TGCGCCAGCAGCCAAGATAGCGGGGGGTACACCGGGGAGCTGTTTTTT; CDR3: CASSQDSGGYTGELFF
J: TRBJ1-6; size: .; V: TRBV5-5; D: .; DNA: TGTGCCAGCAGCCTGCTAGACAGGCCGAATTCACCCCTCCACTTT; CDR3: CASSLLDRPNSPLHF
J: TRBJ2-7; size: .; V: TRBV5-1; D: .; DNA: TGCGCCAGCAGCTCGAACGTTGGGGTTTCCTACGAGCAGTACTTC; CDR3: CASSSNVGVSYEQYF
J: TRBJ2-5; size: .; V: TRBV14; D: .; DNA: TGTGCCAGCAGCCAATTCAGGGGACTGGGGTACCAAGAGACCCAGTACTTC; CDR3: CASSQFRGLGYQETQYF
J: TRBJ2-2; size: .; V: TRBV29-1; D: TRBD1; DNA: TGCAGCGGGAGTTTCGAGCGACAGGGGGCGAACGGGGAGCTGTTTTTT; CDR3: CSGSFERQGANGELFF
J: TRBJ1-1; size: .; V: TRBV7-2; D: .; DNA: TGTGCCAGCAGCCCAATTAACACTGAAGCTTTCTTT; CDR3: CASSPINTEAFF
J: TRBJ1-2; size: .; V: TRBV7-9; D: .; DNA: TGTGCCAGCAGCCTAAACACCGACGGGCCGGGCTACACCTTC; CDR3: CASSLNTDGPGYTF
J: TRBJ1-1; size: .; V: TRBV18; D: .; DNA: TGTGCCAGCTCACCAGAGGTCCGGACTGAAGCTTTCTTT; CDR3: CASSPEVRTEAFF
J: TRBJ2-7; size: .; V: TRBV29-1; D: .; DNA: TGCAGCGTCAGAGCAGGGACTGCAGCCTACGAGCAGTACTTC; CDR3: CSVRAGTAAYEQYF
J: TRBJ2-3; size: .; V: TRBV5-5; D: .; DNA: TGTGCCACGGGGCTAAGAGGGGATACGCAGTATTTT; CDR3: CATGLRGDTQYF
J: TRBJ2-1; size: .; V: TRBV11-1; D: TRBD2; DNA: TGTGCCAGCAGCTTAAGGGGACTAGCGGGTAGCTCCTACAATGAGCAGTTCTTC; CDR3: CASSLRGLAGSSYNEQFF
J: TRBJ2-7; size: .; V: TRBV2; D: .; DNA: TGTGCCAGCAGTGATAGGGTGAGGCGCGAGCAGTACTTC; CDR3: CASSDRVRREQYF
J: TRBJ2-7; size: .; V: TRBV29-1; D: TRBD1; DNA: TGCAGCGTGGGACAGGGGTGGGGCGAGCAGTACTTC; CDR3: CSVGQGWGEQYF
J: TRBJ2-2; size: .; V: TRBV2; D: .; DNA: TGTGCCAGCGAAGCAGGGTGGGGGACCGGGGAGCTGTTTTTT; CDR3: CASEAGWGTGELFF
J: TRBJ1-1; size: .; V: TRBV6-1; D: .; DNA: TGTGCCAGCAGTGAAGTCGAGGCAAACTTGCTGGGCACTGAAGCTTTCTTT; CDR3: CASSEVEANLLGTEAFF
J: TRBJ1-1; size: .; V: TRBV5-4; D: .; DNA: TGTGCCAGCAGCTTGGGGCTTAACACTGAAGCTTTCTTT; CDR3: CASSLGLNTEAFF
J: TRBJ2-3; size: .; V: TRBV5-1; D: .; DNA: TGCGCCAGCAGCTTGGGAGAGGGTCGAACGCAGTATTTT; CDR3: CASSLGEGRTQYF
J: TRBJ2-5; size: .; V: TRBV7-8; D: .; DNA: TGTGCCAGCAGCCCCAGACCCTCAGAGACCCAGTACTTC; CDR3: CASSPRPSETQYF
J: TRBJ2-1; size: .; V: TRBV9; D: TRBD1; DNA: TGTGCCAGCAGCGTAGCGGGACAGGGGGGAAGTGAGCAGTTCTTC; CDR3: CASSVAGQGGSEQFF
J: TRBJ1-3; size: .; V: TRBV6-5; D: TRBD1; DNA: TGTGCCAGCAAAACAGGGGAAAACACCATATATTTT; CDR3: CASKTGENTIYF
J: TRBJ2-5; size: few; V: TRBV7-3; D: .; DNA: TGTGCCAGCAGCTTATTTCCAGGGATGGAGACCCAGTACTTC; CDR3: CASSLFPGMETQYF